Below, one TCR beta chain is given with its context. As yet, its antigen is unknown. A read error is possible here, since a much larger clone lies one base away. These data originate in a study of human T cells and chemical hapten exposure. Study summary: All patients underwent weekly scalp dosing with diphenylcyclopropenone for the full approximately 25-week study. On the upper back, patch tests were applied with 0.01% DPC and read at 6 days.

The CDR3 has 14 amino acids. Germline assignment: CDR1 MNHEY and CDR2 SMNVEV (reference sequence). Study results and caveats: Every donor had alopecia, and their immune response may therefore differ from healthy people's.

Sample time point: patch test 1, 2 weeks after DPC sensitization. Noted treatment: therapeutic diphenylcyclopropenone sensitization with weekly scalp DPC. Alopecia patients deemed DPC-suitable, aged 18 to 70, excluding pregnancy. One entry per CDR3 protein, called by TCRdb with MiXCR from the RACE reads. The repertoire has roughly 14,000 distinct CDR3 sequences, 15% to 20% of them found once; the top ten carry approximately 7.1%. The sample here was whole blood, taken in connection with sensitization to the hapten diphenylcyclopropenone (DPC). The rearrangement joins TRBV27 to TRBJ2-7; weak D call: TRBD2 (6 bases). The receptor's source is a woman in her thirties with alopecia areata. Some clones in this sample may be carry-over from other donors' samples. The CDR3 here is CPSRPVGGTYEQYF. For the CDR3, the DNA is TGTCCCAGCAGACCAGTAGGCGGGACCTACGAGCAGTACTTC.